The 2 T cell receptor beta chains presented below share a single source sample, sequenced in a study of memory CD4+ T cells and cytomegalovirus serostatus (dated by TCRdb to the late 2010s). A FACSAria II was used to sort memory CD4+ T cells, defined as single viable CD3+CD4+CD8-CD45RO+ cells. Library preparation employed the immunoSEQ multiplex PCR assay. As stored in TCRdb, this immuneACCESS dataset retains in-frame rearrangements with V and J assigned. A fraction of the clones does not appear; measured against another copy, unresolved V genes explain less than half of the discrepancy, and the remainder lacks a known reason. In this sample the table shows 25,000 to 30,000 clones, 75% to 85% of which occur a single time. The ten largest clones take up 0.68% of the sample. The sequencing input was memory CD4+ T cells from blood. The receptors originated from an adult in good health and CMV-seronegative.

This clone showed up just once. The CDR3 coding sequence is TGTGCCAGCAGCCGCAACAACTACGGGGGGGGATCCTACAATGAGCAGTTCTTC. This codes for CASSRNNYGGGSYNEQFF. The chain links TRBV7-3 to TRBJ2-1, with 8 bases identical to TRBD2. The germline gives CDR1 SGHTA, CDR2 FQGTGA. V trimming: 5 bases; J trimming: 1 base; junction bases outside the gene matches: 13. The CDR3 has 18 residues.

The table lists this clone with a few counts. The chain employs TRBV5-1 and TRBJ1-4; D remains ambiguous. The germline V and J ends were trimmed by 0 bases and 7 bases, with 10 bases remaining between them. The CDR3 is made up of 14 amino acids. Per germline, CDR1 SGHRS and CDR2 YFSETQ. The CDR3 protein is CASSLASDGEKLFF. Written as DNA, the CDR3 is TGCGCCAGCAGCTTGGCTAGTGATGGTGAAAAACTGTTTTTT.